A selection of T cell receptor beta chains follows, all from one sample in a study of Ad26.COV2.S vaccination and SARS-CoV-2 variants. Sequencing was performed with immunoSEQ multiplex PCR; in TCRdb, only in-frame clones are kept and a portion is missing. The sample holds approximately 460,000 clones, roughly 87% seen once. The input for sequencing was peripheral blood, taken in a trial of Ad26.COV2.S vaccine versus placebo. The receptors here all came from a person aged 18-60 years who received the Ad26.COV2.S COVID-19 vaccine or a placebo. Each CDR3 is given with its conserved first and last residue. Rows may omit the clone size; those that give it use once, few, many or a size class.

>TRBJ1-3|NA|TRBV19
CASRSGSSGNTIYF
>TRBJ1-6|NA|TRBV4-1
CASSQLNIRSGRHNSPLHF
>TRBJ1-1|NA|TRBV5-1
CASSPARTVNTEAFF
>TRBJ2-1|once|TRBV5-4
CASSLMGLADHSYNEQFF
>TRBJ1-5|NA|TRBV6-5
CASSADGVDQPQHF
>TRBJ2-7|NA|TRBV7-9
CASSLMTGPSPSYEQYF
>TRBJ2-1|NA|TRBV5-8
CASSFTGATLARGRNNEQFF
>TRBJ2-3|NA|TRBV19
CASSRLRTSGSITDTQYF
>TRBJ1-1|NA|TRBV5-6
CASSFRVGTEAFF
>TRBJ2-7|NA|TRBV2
CASYDRDTYEQYF
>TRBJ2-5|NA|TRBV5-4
CASSTGPPKTQYF
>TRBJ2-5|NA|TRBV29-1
CSVTRDRRETQYF
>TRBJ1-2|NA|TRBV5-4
CASSSDGMSGYTF
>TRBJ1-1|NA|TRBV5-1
CASSVQGFPNTEAFF
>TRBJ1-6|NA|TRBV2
CASSVGQPYYNSPLHF
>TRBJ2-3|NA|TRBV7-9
CASSSSGGTDTQYF
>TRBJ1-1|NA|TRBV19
CASSYRTGFEAFF
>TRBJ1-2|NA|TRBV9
CASSGQGDGINYGYTF
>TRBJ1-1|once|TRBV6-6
CASSYFRGRRNTEAFF
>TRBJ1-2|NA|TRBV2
CASRDRGVSGYTF
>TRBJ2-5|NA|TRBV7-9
CASSLGTAGIGQETQYF
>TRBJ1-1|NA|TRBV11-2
CASSPAGFGSGVEGRRAFF
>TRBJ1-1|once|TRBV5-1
CASSLAWGVGTEAFF
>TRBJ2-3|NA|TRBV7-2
CASSLGFSGGQNTQYF
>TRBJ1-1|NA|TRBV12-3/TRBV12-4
CASSSGSVAFF
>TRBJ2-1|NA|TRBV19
CASSILAYNEQFF
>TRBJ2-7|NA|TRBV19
CASSIVGGPEQYF